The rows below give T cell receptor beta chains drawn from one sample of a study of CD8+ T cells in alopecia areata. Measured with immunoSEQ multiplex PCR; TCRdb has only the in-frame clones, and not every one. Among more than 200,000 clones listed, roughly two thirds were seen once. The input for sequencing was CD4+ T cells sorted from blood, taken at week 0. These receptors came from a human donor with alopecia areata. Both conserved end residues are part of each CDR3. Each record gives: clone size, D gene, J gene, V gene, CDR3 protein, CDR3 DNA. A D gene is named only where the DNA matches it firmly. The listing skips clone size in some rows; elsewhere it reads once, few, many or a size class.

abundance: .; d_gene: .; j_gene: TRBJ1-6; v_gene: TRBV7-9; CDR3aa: CASSLIGDNSPLHF; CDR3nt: TGTGCCAGCAGCTTAATCGGGGATAATTCACCCCTCCACTTT
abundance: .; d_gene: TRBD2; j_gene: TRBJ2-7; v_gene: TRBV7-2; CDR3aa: CASSLVPSGNFYEQYF; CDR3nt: TGTGCCAGCAGCTTAGTTCCTAGCGGAAACTTCTACGAGCAGTACTTC
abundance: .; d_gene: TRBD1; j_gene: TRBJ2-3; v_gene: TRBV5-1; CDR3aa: CASSLEGGPDTQYF; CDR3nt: TGCGCCAGCAGCTTGGAAGGGGGCCCAGATACGCAGTATTTT
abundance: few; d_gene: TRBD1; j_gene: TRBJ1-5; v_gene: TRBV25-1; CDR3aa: CASSETGTGYSNQPQHF; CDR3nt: TGTGCCAGCAGTGAAACCGGGACAGGCTATAGCAATCAGCCCCAGCATTTT
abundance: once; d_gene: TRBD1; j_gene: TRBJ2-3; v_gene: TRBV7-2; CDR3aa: CASSPGQATDTQYF; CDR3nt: TGTGCCAGCAGCCCGGGACAGGCCACAGATACGCAGTATTTT
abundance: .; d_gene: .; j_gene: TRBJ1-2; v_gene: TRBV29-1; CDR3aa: CSVVPGALGGYTF; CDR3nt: TGCAGCGTTGTACCGGGGGCTCTGGGTGGCTACACCTTC
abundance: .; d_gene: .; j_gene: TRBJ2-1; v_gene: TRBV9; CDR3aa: CASSAWDVSSYNEQFF; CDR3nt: TGTGCCAGCAGCGCTTGGGACGTAAGCTCCTACAATGAGCAGTTCTTC
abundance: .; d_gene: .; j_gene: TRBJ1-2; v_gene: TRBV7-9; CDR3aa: CASSFGGGRTYGYTF; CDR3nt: TGTGCCAGCAGCTTTGGCGGCGGACGCACCTATGGCTACACCTTC
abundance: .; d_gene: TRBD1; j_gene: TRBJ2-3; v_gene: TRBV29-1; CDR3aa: CSVRDRGADDTQYF; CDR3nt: TGCAGCGTCCGCGACAGGGGGGCCGACGATACGCAGTATTTT
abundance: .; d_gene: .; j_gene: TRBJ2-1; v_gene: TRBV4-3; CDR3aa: CASSQEWQASYNEQFF; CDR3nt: TGCGCCAGCAGCCAAGAATGGCAGGCGAGCTACAATGAGCAGTTCTTC
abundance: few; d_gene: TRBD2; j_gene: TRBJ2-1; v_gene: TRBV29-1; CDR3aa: CSVSGMAGGLVEQFF; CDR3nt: TGCAGCGTTAGCGGTATGGCGGGAGGGTTAGTAGAGCAGTTCTTC
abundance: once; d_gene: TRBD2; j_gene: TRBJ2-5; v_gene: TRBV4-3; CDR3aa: CASSQAPGGETQYF; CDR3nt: TGCGCCAGCAGCCAAGCCCCGGGGGGAGAGACCCAGTACTTC
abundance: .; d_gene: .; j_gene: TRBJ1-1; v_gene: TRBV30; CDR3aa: CAWARGTEAFF; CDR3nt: TGTGCCTGGGCTCGGGGAACTGAAGCTTTCTTT
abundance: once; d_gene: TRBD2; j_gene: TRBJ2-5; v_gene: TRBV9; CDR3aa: CASSETSGGTQYF; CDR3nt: TGTGCCAGCAGCGAGACTAGCGGGGGGACCCAGTACTTC
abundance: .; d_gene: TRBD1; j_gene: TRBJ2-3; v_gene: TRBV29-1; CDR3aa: CSVRQGHTDTQYF; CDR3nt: TGCAGCGTTCGACAGGGGCACACAGATACGCAGTATTTT
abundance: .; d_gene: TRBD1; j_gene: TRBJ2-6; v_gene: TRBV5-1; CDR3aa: CASRRDSSGANVLTF; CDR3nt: TGCGCCAGCAGACGGGACAGCTCTGGGGCCAACGTCCTGACTTTC
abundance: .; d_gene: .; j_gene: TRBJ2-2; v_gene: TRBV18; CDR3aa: CASSPGEHGELFF; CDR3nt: TGTGCCAGCTCACCAGGAGAACACGGGGAGCTGTTTTTT
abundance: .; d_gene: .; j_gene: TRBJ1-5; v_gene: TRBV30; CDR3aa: CAWSTKLSNQPQHF; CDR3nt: TGTGCCTGGAGCACCAAACTAAGCAATCAGCCCCAGCATTTT
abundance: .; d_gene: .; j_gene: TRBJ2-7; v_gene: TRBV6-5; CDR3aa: CASRMSYEQYF; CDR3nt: TGTGCCAGCAGGATGAGCTACGAGCAGTACTTC
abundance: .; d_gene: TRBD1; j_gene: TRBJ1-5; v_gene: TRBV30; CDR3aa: CAWSRGVDQPQHF; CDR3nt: TGTGCCTGGAGCAGGGGGGTCGATCAGCCCCAGCATTTT
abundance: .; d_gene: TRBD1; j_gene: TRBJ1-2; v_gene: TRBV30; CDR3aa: CAWSVWRGRAYGYTF; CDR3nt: TGTGCCTGGAGTGTATGGAGGGGGCGAGCCTATGGCTACACCTTC
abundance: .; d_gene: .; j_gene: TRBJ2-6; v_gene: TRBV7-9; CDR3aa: CASSLADSGANVLTF; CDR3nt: TGTGCCAGCAGCTTAGCAGACTCTGGGGCCAACGTCCTGACTTTC
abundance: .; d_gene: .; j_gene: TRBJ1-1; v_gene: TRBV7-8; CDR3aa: CASSQRLTDEAFF; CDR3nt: TGTGCCAGCAGTCAACGTCTGACAGATGAAGCTTTCTTT
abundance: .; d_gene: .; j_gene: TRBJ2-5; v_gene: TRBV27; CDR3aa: CASSLSGYLGKTQYF; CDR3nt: TGTGCCAGCAGTTTAAGTGGATATCTAGGCAAGACCCAGTACTTC
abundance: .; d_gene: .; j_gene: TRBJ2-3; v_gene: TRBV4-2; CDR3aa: CASSHGPDTQYF; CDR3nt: TGTGCCAGCAGCCATGGTCCAGATACGCAGTATTTT
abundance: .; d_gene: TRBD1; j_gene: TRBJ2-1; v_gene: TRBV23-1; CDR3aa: CARNSVRTGRSEQFF; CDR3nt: TGCGCCAGAAATTCTGTGAGGACAGGGAGGAGTGAGCAGTTCTTC
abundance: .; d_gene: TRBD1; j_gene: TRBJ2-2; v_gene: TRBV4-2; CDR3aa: CASSQETGVGNTGELFF; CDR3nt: TGTGCCAGCAGCCAAGAGACAGGGGTGGGGAACACCGGGGAGCTGTTTTTT
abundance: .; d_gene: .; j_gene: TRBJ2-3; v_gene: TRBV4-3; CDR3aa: CASSHKPGDTQYF; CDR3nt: TGCGCCAGCAGCCACAAGCCCGGGGATACGCAGTATTTT
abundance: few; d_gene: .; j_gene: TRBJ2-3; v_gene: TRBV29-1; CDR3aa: CSVADPSTDTQYF; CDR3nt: TGCAGCGTAGCGGACCCTAGCACAGATACGCAGTATTTT